In its sample, the clone carrying this T cell receptor (beta chain) was seen a few times. CDR1 and CDR2 (germline): SGHKS, YYEKEE (reference sequence). With V trimmed by 4 bases and J by 5 bases, 6 bases remained unmatched. CDR3 length: 15 residues. The data belong to a study of blood T cell repertoires in COVID-19. Across the study: Donors in the United States, Italy and Spain gave samples during acute or convalescent COVID-19. PBMCs, B-cell-depleted T cells, or T cells provided the cDNA or gDNA that made up the material.

Original processing methods: Nucleated cell counts were estimated from reference gene primer amplification. Using immunoSEQ multiplex PCR, the repertoire was profiled, and TCRdb retains in-frame clones only, with some absent. V and J calls and clone size come straight from that table; D and trimming were deduced from the DNA. The data show 110,000 or so clones, over 75% seen once. Sequencing was done on a sample of peripheral blood. The clonotype was recovered from a woman in her 70s with acute or convalescent COVID-19. This chain uses TRBV5-5 with TRBJ2-5; 12 bases fit TRBD2. The CDR3 nucleotides read TGTGCCAGCAGCCCGGGACTAGCGGGTTGGGAGACCCAGTACTTC. Translation gives CASSPGLAGWETQYF.